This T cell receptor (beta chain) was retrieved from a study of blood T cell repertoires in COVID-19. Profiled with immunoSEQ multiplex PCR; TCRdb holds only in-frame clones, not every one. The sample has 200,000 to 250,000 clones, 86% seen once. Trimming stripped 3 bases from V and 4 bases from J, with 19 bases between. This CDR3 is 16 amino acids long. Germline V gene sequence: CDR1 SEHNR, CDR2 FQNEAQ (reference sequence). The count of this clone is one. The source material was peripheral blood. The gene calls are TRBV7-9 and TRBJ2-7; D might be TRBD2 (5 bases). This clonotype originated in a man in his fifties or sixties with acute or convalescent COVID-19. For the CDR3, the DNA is TGTGCCAGCAGCTTCAACGGCCCAGCGGAATCGTACGAGCAGTACTTC. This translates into CASSFNGPAESYEQYF.